This T cell receptor beta chain is from a study of CD8 T cells in ankylosing spondylitis. General observations from the study: Clones linked to disease were reported to show significant enrichment in matched ankylosing spondylitis synovial fluid. Ankylosing spondylitis blood appeared to be characterized by a TCR beta motif of eight highly homologous variants. A CD8+ phenotype characterized the disease-linked clones, which were relatively rare in peripheral blood. Some motif variants had been reported before (in reactive arthritis synovial fluid and blood).

The CDR3 loop spans 16 amino acids. Germline lookup yields CDR1 MDHEN and CDR2 SYDVKM. The ends were cut back, 5 bases at V and 5 bases at J, with 18 bases in the middle. The TCR beta libraries were generated through quantitative 5'-RACE incorporating molecular barcodes. TCRdb ran MiXCR on the 5' RACE reads and lists one entry per CDR3 protein. The sample lists 700,000 to 850,000 distinct CDR3 sequences, approximately 10% occurring once. To note about this clonotype: What it recognizes is unknown.

Sample: blood, either unsorted or a sorted T cell fraction (not recorded which). This chain links TRBV28 with TRBJ1-4; D is possibly TRBD1 (5 bases). The TCR was taken from a male donor with ankylosing spondylitis. CDR3 sequence reads: CASSRPGGALNEKLFF. In DNA form, the CDR3 reads TGTGCCAGCAGTCGCCCGGGAGGGGCCCTCAATGAAAAACTGTTTTTT.